This T cell receptor beta chain is from a study of T cell responses to AZD1222 COVID-19 vaccine. The CDR3 is made up of 12 amino acids. V was shortened by 4 bases and J by 1 base, with 8 bases between the two germline ends. Germline loops: CDR1 SQVTM, CDR2 ANQGSEA. This clone came up once. Assay used: immunoSEQ multiplex PCR; TCRdb lists only in-frame clones, some missing. The table shows about 150,000 clones, with roughly 88% occurring only once. The rearrangement uses TRBV29-1 and TRBJ2-7; perhaps TRBD2 as D (5 bases). Sequencing used peripheral blood, obtained on day 0 of AZD1222 vaccination. This clonotype was obtained from an adult in good health. The CDR3 sequence is CSVGEWSYEQYF. In nucleotides, the CDR3 is TGCAGCGTTGGGGAGTGGTCCTACGAGCAGTACTTC.